A selection of T cell receptor beta chains follows, all from one sample in a study of neurological immune-mediated disorders. TCRdb used MiXCR to reprocess the 5' RACE reads, holding one entry per CDR3 protein. The data hold 85,000 to 110,000 distinct CDR3 sequences, with 9.5% to 14% observed a single time. The specimen sequenced was PBMCs. The receptors come from a female donor with HTLV-1-associated myelopathy (HAM/TSP). Each CDR3 is given with its conserved first and last residue. For some rows the clone size is stated as once, few or many, or as a class when expanded; others skip it.

clone size: NA
J gene: TRBJ2-7
CDR3 length: 13
V gene: TRBV6-2/TRBV6-3
CDR3 protein: CASSYAGRYEQYF

clone size: NA
J gene: TRBJ2-7
CDR3 length: 15
V gene: TRBV4-1
CDR3 protein: CAISQDLRWTLEQYF

clone size: many
J gene: TRBJ1-5
CDR3 length: 12
V gene: TRBV20-1
CDR3 protein: CSASGGNQPQHF

clone size: few
J gene: TRBJ2-3
CDR3 length: 17
V gene: TRBV5-7
CDR3 protein: CASSLEGRGASTDTQYF

clone size: NA
J gene: TRBJ2-2
CDR3 length: 14
V gene: TRBV7-9
CDR3 protein: CASGEALKTGELFF

clone size: few
J gene: TRBJ2-3
CDR3 length: 14
V gene: TRBV6-2/TRBV6-3
CDR3 protein: CASSSSSSADTQYF

clone size: many
J gene: TRBJ1-3
CDR3 length: 14
V gene: TRBV10-3
CDR3 protein: CAIRFQGSGNTIYF

clone size: NA
J gene: TRBJ2-1
CDR3 length: 17
V gene: TRBV7-2
CDR3 protein: CASSLGWDDVPVYEQFF

clone size: many
J gene: TRBJ1-1
CDR3 length: 14
V gene: TRBV3-1
CDR3 protein: CASSQDALHTEAFF

clone size: many
J gene: TRBJ2-7
CDR3 length: 13
V gene: TRBV5-1
CDR3 protein: CASYPDGNHEQYF

clone size: many
J gene: TRBJ2-7
CDR3 length: 14
V gene: TRBV20-1
CDR3 protein: CSADRDRGTYEQYF

clone size: many
J gene: TRBJ1-2
CDR3 length: 14
V gene: TRBV12-3/TRBV12-4
CDR3 protein: CASSQDRVGYGYTF

clone size: NA
J gene: TRBJ1-1
CDR3 length: 14
V gene: TRBV7-2
CDR3 protein: CASSPQGLNTEAFF

clone size: many
J gene: TRBJ2-1
CDR3 length: 13
V gene: TRBV5-6
CDR3 protein: CASSLRRENEQFF

clone size: NA
J gene: TRBJ2-7
CDR3 length: 13
V gene: TRBV7-9
CDR3 protein: CASNPTGGYEQYF

clone size: many
J gene: TRBJ2-5
CDR3 length: 14
V gene: TRBV5-6
CDR3 protein: CASSSSGGSETQYF

clone size: many
J gene: TRBJ1-1
CDR3 length: 17
V gene: TRBV5-1
CDR3 protein: CASSLVGQGLRRTEAFF

clone size: many
J gene: TRBJ2-1
CDR3 length: 16
V gene: TRBV28
CDR3 protein: CASSFRAGKGRDEQFF

clone size: NA
J gene: TRBJ2-2
CDR3 length: 13
V gene: TRBV20-1
CDR3 protein: CSARRANTGELFF

clone size: many
J gene: TRBJ1-2
CDR3 length: 14
V gene: TRBV5-1
CDR3 protein: CASSQGGSAYGYTF

clone size: many
J gene: TRBJ2-5
CDR3 length: 15
V gene: TRBV12-3/TRBV12-4
CDR3 protein: CASSRKTGGTETQYF

clone size: many
J gene: TRBJ2-1
CDR3 length: 13
V gene: TRBV20-1
CDR3 protein: CSAGGGAVYEQFF

clone size: many
J gene: TRBJ2-5
CDR3 length: 14
V gene: TRBV5-1
CDR3 protein: CASSFRQGGPAQYF

clone size: many
J gene: TRBJ2-3
CDR3 length: 18
V gene: TRBV7-8
CDR3 protein: CASSQSRDGGSSTDTQYF

clone size: many
J gene: TRBJ2-7
CDR3 length: 14
V gene: TRBV6-1
CDR3 protein: CASSADILVYEQYF

clone size: many
J gene: TRBJ2-3
CDR3 length: 16
V gene: TRBV9
CDR3 protein: CASSDSAGGSTDTQYF

clone size: many
J gene: TRBJ1-1
CDR3 length: 13
V gene: TRBV6-5
CDR3 protein: CASSHSISGEAFF

clone size: many
J gene: TRBJ2-3
CDR3 length: 13
V gene: TRBV12-3/TRBV12-4
CDR3 protein: CASRRTVTDTQYF

clone size: many
J gene: TRBJ1-2
CDR3 length: 13
V gene: TRBV3-1
CDR3 protein: CASSHAQGDGYTF

clone size: few
J gene: TRBJ2-1
CDR3 length: 11
V gene: TRBV2
CDR3 protein: CASSYSIEQFF

clone size: few
J gene: TRBJ1-5
CDR3 length: 15
V gene: TRBV28
CDR3 protein: CASSPRDRVGQPQHF

clone size: NA
J gene: TRBJ1-6
CDR3 length: 15
V gene: TRBV6-1
CDR3 protein: CASSVGPGDASPLHF

clone size: many
J gene: TRBJ2-5
CDR3 length: 13
V gene: TRBV5-1
CDR3 protein: CASSLATGGTQYF

clone size: NA
J gene: TRBJ1-6
CDR3 length: 16
V gene: TRBV20-1
CDR3 protein: CSARTTKSSYNSPLHF

clone size: many
J gene: TRBJ1-2
CDR3 length: 13
V gene: TRBV20-1
CDR3 protein: CSARIQGRSGYTF

clone size: NA
J gene: TRBJ2-7
CDR3 length: 15
V gene: TRBV28
CDR3 protein: CASRLRDRVSHEQYF

clone size: few
J gene: TRBJ1-5
CDR3 length: 14
V gene: TRBV20-1
CDR3 protein: CSASPGHGNQPQHF

clone size: medium-sized
J gene: TRBJ2-7
CDR3 length: 13
V gene: TRBV20-1
CDR3 protein: CSARTGGLYEQYF